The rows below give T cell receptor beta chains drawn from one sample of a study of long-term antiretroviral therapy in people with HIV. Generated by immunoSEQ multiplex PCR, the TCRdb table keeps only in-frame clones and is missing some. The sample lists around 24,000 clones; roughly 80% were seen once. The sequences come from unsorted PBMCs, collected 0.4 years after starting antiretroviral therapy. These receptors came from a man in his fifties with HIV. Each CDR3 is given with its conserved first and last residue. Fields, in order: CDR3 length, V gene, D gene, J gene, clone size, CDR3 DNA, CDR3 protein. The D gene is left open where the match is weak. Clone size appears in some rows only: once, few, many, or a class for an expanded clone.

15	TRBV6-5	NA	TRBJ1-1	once	TGTGCCAGCACGGATTTGGCAGCCGGGGGCACTGAAGCTTTCTTT	CASTDLAAGGTEAFF
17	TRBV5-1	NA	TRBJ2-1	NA	TGCGCCAGCAGCTTACCTAGGACCGCGAGCTCCTACAATGAGCAGTTCTTC	CASSLPRTASSYNEQFF
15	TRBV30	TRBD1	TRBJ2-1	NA	TGTGCCTGGAGTAGAGTAGGGGGCGTCCCCAATGAGCAGTTCTTC	CAWSRVGGVPNEQFF
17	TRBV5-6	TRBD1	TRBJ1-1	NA	TGTGCCAGCAGCTTGGTCGGCAGGGGGGTTAAGAACACTGAAGCTTTCTTT	CASSLVGRGVKNTEAFF
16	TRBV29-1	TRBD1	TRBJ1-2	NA	TGCAGCGTTGAAGAACCGGGACAGGGTATTTTCTATGGCTACACCTTC	CSVEEPGQGIFYGYTF
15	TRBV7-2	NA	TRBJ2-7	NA	TGTGCCAGCAGCTTATCCCTACCAGGTTTGGTCGAGCAGTACTTC	CASSLSLPGLVEQYF
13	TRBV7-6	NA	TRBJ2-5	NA	TGTGCCAGCGGCGGACTCCCCCAAGAGACCCAGTACTTC	CASGGLPQETQYF
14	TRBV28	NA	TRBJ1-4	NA	TGTGCCAGCAGTTGGGGGGGGGAGAATGAAAAACTGTTTTTT	CASSWGGENEKLFF
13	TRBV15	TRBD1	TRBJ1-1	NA	TGTGCCACCAGCAGGAGGACAGGGGTTGAAGCTTTCTTT	CATSRRTGVEAFF
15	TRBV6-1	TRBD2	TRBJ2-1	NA	TGTGCCAGCAGTGAAGCGAGGCGGGAGTACAATGAGCAGTTCTTC	CASSEARREYNEQFF
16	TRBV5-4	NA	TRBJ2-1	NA	TGTGCCAGCAGCCGCTACAGCACGAGCTCCTACAATGAGCAGTTCTTC	CASSRYSTSSYNEQFF
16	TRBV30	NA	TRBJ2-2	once	TGTGCCTGCTTGTACTCAGGGATTTCTCGCACCGGGGAGCTGTTTTTT	CACLYSGISRTGELFF
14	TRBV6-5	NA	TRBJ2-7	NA	TGTGCCAGCACTCCCGGTACAGGGCAGTACGAGCAGTACTTC	CASTPGTGQYEQYF
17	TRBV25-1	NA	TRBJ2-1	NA	TGTGCCAGCAGTGAAGCCGGGGGACCGCGGTACTACAATGAGCAGTTCTTC	CASSEAGGPRYYNEQFF
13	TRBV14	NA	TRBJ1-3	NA	TGTGCCAGCAGCCAACAGGTTGGAAACACCATATATTTT	CASSQQVGNTIYF
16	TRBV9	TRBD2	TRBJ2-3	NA	TGTGCCAGCAGCGTAGCAGGCGGGGGTAGCACAGATACGCAGTATTTT	CASSVAGGGSTDTQYF
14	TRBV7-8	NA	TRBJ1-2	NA	TGTGCCAGCAGCTTAATTCCGGGACAATTGGGCTACACCTTC	CASSLIPGQLGYTF
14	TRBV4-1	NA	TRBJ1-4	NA	TGCGCCAGCAGCCACGGCCGGGGGGCTGAAAAACTGTTTTTT	CASSHGRGAEKLFF
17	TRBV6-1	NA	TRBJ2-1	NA	TGTGCCAGCAGTGTAGGTATTCGGGCCACCACCTACAATGAGCAGTTCTTC	CASSVGIRATTYNEQFF
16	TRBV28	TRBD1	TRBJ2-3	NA	TGTGCCAGCAGTTTTCCCGGGACAGGGGGCGCAGATACGCAGTATTTT	CASSFPGTGGADTQYF
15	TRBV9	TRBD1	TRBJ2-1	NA	TGTGCCAGCAGCCCTCCGGGACAGAGGGATGGGGAGCAGTTCTTC	CASSPPGQRDGEQFF
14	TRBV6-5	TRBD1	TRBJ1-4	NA	TGTGCCAGCAGCACCGGGACAGGGAGGGAAAAACTGTTTTTT	CASSTGTGREKLFF
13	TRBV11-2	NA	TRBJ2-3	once	TGTGCCAGCAGCTCCCCCAATAAAGATACGCAGTATTTT	CASSSPNKDTQYF
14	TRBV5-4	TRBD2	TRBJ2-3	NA	TGTGCCAGCAGCTTAGAGGACCGACTAGCAGCGCAGTATTTT	CASSLEDRLAAQYF
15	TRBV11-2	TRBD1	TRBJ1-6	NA	TGTGCCAGCAGCTCGGGACAGTCCTATAATTCACCCCTCCACTTT	CASSSGQSYNSPLHF
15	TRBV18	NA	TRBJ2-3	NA	TGTGCCAGCTCACCACAGGGGGGGAGCACAGATACGCAGTATTTT	CASSPQGGSTDTQYF
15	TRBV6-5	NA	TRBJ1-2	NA	TGTGCCAGCAGTTACTCGGCCCGACTCAACTATGGCTACACCTTC	CASSYSARLNYGYTF
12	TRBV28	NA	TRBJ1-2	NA	TGTGCCAGCAGTTACTATAGGGATGGCTACACCTTC	CASSYYRDGYTF
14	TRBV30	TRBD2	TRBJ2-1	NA	TGTGCCTTCGGGGGGGCAGCCGGGCTGAATGAGCAGTTCTTC	CAFGGAAGLNEQFF
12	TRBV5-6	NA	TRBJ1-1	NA	TGTGCCAGCAGCTCCGGGGGCTCTGAAGCTTTCTTT	CASSSGGSEAFF
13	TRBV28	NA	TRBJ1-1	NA	TGTGCCAGCAGTTTTAGGCAGAACACTGAAGCTTTCTTT	CASSFRQNTEAFF
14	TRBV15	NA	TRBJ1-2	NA	TGTGCCACCAGCAGAGATACAGGGAACTATGGCTACACCTTC	CATSRDTGNYGYTF
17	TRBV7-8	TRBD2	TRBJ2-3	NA	TGTGCCAGCAGCTTACGGTGGCTAGCGGGTTCCACAGATACGCAGTATTTT	CASSLRWLAGSTDTQYF
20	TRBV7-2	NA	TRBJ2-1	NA	TGTGCCAGCAGCTTAGCGGGCTCGGGGGCGCACTACACAACCTGGGATGAGCAGTTCTTC	CASSLAGSGAHYTTWDEQFF
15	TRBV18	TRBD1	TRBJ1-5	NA	TGTGCCAGCTCACTTGGGACAGGGAGCTATCAGCCCCAGCATTTT	CASSLGTGSYQPQHF
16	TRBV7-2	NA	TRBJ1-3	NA	TGTGCCAGCAGCTTAGTCAGGCTTCGCTCTGGAAACACCATATATTTT	CASSLVRLRSGNTIYF
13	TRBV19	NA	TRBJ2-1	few	TGTGCCAGTAGTACGACAGAGTACAATGAGCAGTTCTTC	CASSTTEYNEQFF
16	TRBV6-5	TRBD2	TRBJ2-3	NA	TGTGCCAGCAGTTACCTTAGCGGGGGGGCCGAAGATACGCAGTATTTT	CASSYLSGGAEDTQYF
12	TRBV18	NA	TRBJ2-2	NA	TGTGCCAGCTCAAGGGTCCTTGGGGAGCTGTTTTTT	CASSRVLGELFF
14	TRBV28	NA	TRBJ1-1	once	TGTGCCAGCAGTTTTAACCCCCCGGGCCTAGAAGCTTTCTTT	CASSFNPPGLEAFF
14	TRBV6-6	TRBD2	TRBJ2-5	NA	TGTGCCAGCAGTTACACTCTAGCGGAAGAGACCCAGTACTTC	CASSYTLAEETQYF
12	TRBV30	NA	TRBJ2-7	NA	TGTGCCTGGAGCGTCAACCGCTACGAGCAGTACTTC	CAWSVNRYEQYF
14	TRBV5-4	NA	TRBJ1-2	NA	TGTGCCAGCAGCTTGGACAGCTTTAACTATGGCTACACCTTC	CASSLDSFNYGYTF
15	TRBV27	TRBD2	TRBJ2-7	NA	TGTGCCAGCAGTATAACTAGCGGGGGGGCCATCGAGCAGTACTTC	CASSITSGGAIEQYF